This T cell receptor beta chain was documented in a study of blood T cell repertoires in COVID-19. Authors' methods: Reference gene primer amplification gave nucleated cell count estimates. Profiled with immunoSEQ multiplex PCR; TCRdb holds only in-frame clones, not every one. From that table come the V and J calls and clone size; the DNA was used to work out D and trimming. This table holds more than 150,000 clones, 80% to 85% found once. The germline V gene encodes CDR1 LGHNA and CDR2 YSLEER. This CDR3 has 17 residues. With 0 bases removed from V and 6 bases from J, the gap between germline ends came to 20 bases.

The sample consisted of peripheral blood. The source is a woman aged 55-75 years with acute or convalescent COVID-19. V gene TRBV4-3 combines with J gene TRBJ1-2; no firm D call. CDR3 region: CASSQDIFDGRSNGYTF. The CDR3 DNA follows: TGCGCCAGCAGCCAAGATATATTCGATGGGCGATCCAATGGCTACACCTTC.